This TCR beta chain emerged from a study of identifying expanded T cells in peripheral blood. Libraries were prepared by immunoSEQ multiplex PCR; TCRdb keeps only in-frame clonotypes and omits some of them. The top ten hold roughly 15% of the sample, which has under 110,000 clones, 87% seen once. The length of the CDR3 is 15 residues. V was pared by 4 bases and J by 2 bases, with 5 bases of the junction left unmatched. Germline lookup yields CDR1 MGHRA and CDR2 YSYEKL. Sequencing was done on a sample of blood. The chain is built from TRBV4-1 and TRBJ1-2; the match to TRBD1 covers 9 bases. The source is a person aged 18-70 years in good health. DNA of the CDR3: TGCGCCAGCAGCCGATCGGGACAGGGCAACTATGGCTACACCTTC. Translating it yields CASSRSGQGNYGYTF.